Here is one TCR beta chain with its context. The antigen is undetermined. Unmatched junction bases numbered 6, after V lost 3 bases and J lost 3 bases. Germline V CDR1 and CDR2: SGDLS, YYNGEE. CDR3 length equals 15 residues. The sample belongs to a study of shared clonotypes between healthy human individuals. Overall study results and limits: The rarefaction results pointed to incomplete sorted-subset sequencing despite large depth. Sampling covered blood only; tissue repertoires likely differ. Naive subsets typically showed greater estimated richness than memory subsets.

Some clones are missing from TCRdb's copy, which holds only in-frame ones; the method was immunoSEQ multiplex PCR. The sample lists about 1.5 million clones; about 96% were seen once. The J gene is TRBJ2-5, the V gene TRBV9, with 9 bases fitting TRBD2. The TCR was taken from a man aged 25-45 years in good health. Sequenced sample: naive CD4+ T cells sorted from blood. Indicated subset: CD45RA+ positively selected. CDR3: CASSGGTSPEETQYF. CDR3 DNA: TGTGCCAGCAGCGGCGGGACTAGCCCAGAAGAGACCCAGTACTTC. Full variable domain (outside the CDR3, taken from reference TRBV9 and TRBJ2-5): DSGVTQTPKHLITATGQRVTLRCSPRSGDLSVYWYQQSLDQGLQFLIQYYNGEERAKGNILERFSAQQFPDLHSELNLSSLELGDSALYFCASSGGTSPEETQYFGPGTRLLVL.